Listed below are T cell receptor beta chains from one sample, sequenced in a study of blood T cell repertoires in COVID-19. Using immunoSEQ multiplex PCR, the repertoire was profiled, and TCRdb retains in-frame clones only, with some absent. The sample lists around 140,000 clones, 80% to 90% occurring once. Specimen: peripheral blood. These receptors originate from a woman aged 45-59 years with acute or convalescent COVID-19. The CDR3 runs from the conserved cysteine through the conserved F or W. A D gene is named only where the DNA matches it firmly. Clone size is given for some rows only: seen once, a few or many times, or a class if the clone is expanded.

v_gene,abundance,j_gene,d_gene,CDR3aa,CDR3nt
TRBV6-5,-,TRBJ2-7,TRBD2,CASTQRGGISEQYF,TGTGCCAGCACCCAGCGGGGGGGTATCTCCGAGCAGTACTTC
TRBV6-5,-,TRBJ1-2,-,CASRLGGGQLSGYTF,TGTGCCAGCAGGCTTGGGGGAGGGCAACTGTCTGGCTACACCTTC
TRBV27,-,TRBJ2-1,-,CASSLRGSSYNEQFF,TGTGCCAGCAGTTTAAGAGGGTCGTCCTACAATGAGCAGTTCTTC
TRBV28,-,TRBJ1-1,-,CASSLGTGTEAFF,TGTGCCAGCAGTTTAGGTACAGGCACTGAAGCTTTCTTT
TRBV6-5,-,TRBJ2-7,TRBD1,CASRGTESSYEQYF,TGTGCCAGCAGAGGGACAGAAAGCTCCTACGAGCAGTACTTC
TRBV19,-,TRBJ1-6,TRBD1,CASSRDRENSPLHF,TGTGCCAGTAGTAGGGACAGGGAGAATTCACCCCTCCACTTT
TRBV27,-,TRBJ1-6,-,CASSFSPTETSYNSPLHF,TGTGCCAGCAGTTTCTCCCCGACAGAAACCTCCTATAATTCACCCCTCCACTTT
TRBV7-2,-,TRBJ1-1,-,CASSSTVAFF,TGTGCCAGCAGCTCGACAGTGGCTTTCTTT
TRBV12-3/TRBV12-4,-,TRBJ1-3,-,CASAGTQGNTIYF,TGTGCCAGCGCCGGGACTCAAGGAAACACCATATATTTT
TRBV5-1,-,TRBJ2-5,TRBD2,CASSLGLALEETQYF,TGCGCCAGCAGCTTGGGACTAGCGTTAGAAGAGACCCAGTACTTC
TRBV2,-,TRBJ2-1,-,CASSEADSRTAYYNEQFF,TGTGCCAGCAGTGAAGCCGATTCCCGGACAGCATACTACAATGAGCAGTTCTTC
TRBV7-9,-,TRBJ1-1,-,CASSQDVGGEAFF,TGTGCCAGCAGCCAAGACGTGGGGGGTGAAGCTTTCTTT
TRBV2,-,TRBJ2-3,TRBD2,CASSWREGRGTDTQYF,TGTGCCAGCAGTTGGCGGGAGGGCCGAGGCACAGATACGCAGTATTTT
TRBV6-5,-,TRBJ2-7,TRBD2,CASSYATSGPSYEQYF,TGTGCCAGCAGTTATGCAACTAGCGGGCCCTCCTACGAGCAGTACTTC
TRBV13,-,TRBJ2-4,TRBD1,CASSRGRDNIQYF,TGTGCCAGCAGCAGGGGGCGCGATAACATTCAGTACTTC
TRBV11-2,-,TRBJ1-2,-,CASSLARDGYTF,TGTGCCAGCAGCTTAGCCCGCGATGGCTACACCTTC
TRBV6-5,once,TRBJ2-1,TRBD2,CASKKVLAGGDEQFF,TGTGCCAGCAAAAAAGTCCTAGCGGGGGGAGATGAGCAGTTCTTC
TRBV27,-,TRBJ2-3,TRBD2,CASSLYPSGRDTQYF,TGTGCCAGCAGTTTATACCCTAGCGGGAGAGATACGCAGTATTTT
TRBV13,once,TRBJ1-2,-,CASIRPDRLDGYTF,TGTGCCAGCATTCGCCCCGACAGGCTTGATGGCTACACCTTC
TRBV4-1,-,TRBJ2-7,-,CASSQGIRSSYEQYF,TGCGCCAGCAGCCAAGGGATACGGAGCTCCTACGAGCAGTACTTC
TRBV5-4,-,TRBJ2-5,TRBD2,CASSPTSGSLVGETQYF,TGTGCCAGCAGCCCGACGAGCGGGAGTTTAGTGGGAGAGACCCAGTACTTC
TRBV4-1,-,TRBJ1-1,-,CASSQGQGRQAAFF,TGCGCCAGCAGCCAAGGTCAGGGGCGCCAGGCCGCTTTCTTT
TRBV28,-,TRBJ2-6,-,CASKTGRAGANVLTF,TGTGCCAGCAAAACCGGCAGGGCTGGGGCCAACGTCCTGACTTTC
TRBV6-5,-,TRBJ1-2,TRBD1,CASSYRRTGGNGYTF,TGTGCCAGCAGTTATCGCCGGACAGGGGGCAATGGCTACACCTTC
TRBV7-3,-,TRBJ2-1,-,CASSFSPGSTFNEQFF,TGTGCCAGCAGCTTCTCTCCGGGATCTACCTTCAATGAGCAGTTCTTC
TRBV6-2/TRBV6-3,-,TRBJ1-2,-,CASRPGWLGYGYTF,TGTGCCAGCAGACCTGGATGGCTAGGCTATGGCTACACCTTC
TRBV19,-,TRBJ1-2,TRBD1,CASSITGGAGGGYTF,TGTGCCAGTAGTATAACAGGGGGCGCAGGAGGTGGCTACACCTTC
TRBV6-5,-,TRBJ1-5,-,CASSYSRYSNQPQHF,TGTGCCAGCAGTTACTCACGCTATAGCAATCAGCCCCAGCATTTT
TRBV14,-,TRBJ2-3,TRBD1,CASSHLTGALTDTQYF,TGTGCCAGCAGCCACTTGACAGGGGCGCTCACAGATACGCAGTATTTT
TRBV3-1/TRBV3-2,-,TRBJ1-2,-,CASSQVRGRANYGYTF,TGTGCCAGCAGCCAAGTTAGAGGCCGTGCTAACTATGGCTACACCTTC
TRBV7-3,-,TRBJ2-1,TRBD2,CASSPRTSGIYNEQFF,TGTGCCAGCAGCCCCCGGACTAGCGGGATCTACAATGAGCAGTTCTTC
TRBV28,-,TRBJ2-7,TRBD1,CAIRPPLSRGSSSYEQYF,TGTGCCATCAGGCCCCCCCTGTCCAGGGGGTCCTCCTCCTACGAGCAGTACTTC
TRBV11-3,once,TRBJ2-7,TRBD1,CASSLRGTDTYEQYF,TGTGCCAGCAGCTTAAGGGGGACAGACACCTACGAGCAGTACTTC
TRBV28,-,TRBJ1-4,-,CASSTISTGNEKLFF,TGTGCCAGCAGTACTATTTCGACAGGAAATGAAAAACTGTTTTTT
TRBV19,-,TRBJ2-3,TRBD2,CASSGGPGLALGDTQYF,TGTGCCAGTAGTGGCGGCCCGGGACTAGCTCTTGGAGATACGCAGTATTTT
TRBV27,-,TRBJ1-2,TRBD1,CASSWDSTFVGYTF,TGTGCCAGCAGTTGGGACAGTACCTTCGTGGGCTACACCTTC
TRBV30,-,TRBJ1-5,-,CAWSGPEGGNQPQHF,TGTGCCTGGAGCGGCCCCGAAGGAGGCAATCAGCCCCAGCATTTT
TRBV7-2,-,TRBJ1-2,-,CASSEPPWGVDGYTF,TGTGCCAGCAGCGAGCCTCCCTGGGGAGTGGATGGCTACACCTTC
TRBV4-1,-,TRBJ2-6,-,CASSQRGTGANVLTF,TGCGCCAGCAGCCAACGGGGGACTGGGGCCAACGTCCTGACTTTC
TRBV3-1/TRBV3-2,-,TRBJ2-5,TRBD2,CASSQERVSEASGGLETQYF,TGTGCCAGCAGCCAAGAGAGGGTTTCGGAGGCTAGCGGGGGGTTGGAGACCCAGTACTTC
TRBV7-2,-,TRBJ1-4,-,CASSLVSGIGKKLFF,TGTGCCAGCAGCTTAGTTTCAGGGATAGGAAAAAAACTGTTTTTT
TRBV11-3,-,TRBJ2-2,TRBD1,CASSSRTGGFTGELFF,TGTGCCAGCAGCTCACGGACAGGGGGCTTCACCGGGGAGCTGTTTTTT
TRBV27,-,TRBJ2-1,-,CASTIYGRGEQFF,TGTGCCAGCACTATTTACGGGAGAGGTGAGCAGTTCTTC
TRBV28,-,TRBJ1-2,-,CASSPPLGAGYGYTF,TGTGCCAGCAGTCCCCCCCTGGGGGCTGGCTATGGCTACACCTTC
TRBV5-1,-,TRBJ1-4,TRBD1,CASSKQGANEKLFF,TGCGCCAGCAGTAAGCAGGGGGCAAATGAAAAACTGTTTTTT
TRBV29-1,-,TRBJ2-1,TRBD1,CSVGQGSGDEQFF,TGCAGCGTCGGACAGGGATCTGGCGATGAGCAGTTCTTC
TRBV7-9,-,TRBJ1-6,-,CASSLDVASPLHF,TGTGCCAGCAGCTTAGATGTGGCCTCACCCCTCCACTTT
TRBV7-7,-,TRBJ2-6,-,CASSSSISGANVLTF,TGTGCTAGCAGCTCTAGTATATCTGGGGCCAACGTCCTGACTTTC
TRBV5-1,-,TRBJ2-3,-,CASSLDSPMQYF,TGCGCCAGCAGCTTGGACTCGCCTATGCAGTATTTT
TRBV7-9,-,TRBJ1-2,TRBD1,CASSPTGTVGGYTF,TGTGCCAGCAGCCCTACCGGGACAGTGGGTGGCTACACCTTC
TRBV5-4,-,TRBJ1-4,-,CASSSKGANEKLFF,TGTGCCAGCAGCTCGAAAGGGGCGAATGAAAAACTGTTTTTT
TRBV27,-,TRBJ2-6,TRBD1,CASSFLGTEFSGANVLTF,TGTGCCAGCAGTTTTTTAGGGACAGAGTTCTCTGGGGCCAACGTCCTGACTTTC
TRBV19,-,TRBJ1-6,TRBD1,CASSIRGQVVSSPLHF,TGTGCCAGTAGTATAAGGGGGCAGGTGGTGAGTTCACCCCTCCACTTT
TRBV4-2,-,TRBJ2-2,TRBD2,CASSPRTSGGFNTGELFF,TGTGCCAGCAGCCCTAGGACTAGCGGGGGGTTTAACACCGGGGAGCTGTTTTTT
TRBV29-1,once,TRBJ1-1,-,CSVVPGDYMNTEAFF,TGCAGCGTTGTCCCAGGGGATTACATGAACACTGAAGCTTTCTTT
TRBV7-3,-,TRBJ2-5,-,CASSYPSGGDAQETQYF,TGTGCCAGCAGCTACCCCTCCGGGGGAGACGCCCAGGAGACCCAGTACTTC
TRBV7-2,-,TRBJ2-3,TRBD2,CASSLSGGLSTDTQYF,TGTGCCAGCAGCTTGAGCGGGGGCCTGAGCACAGATACGCAGTATTTT
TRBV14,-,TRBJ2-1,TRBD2,CASSSTSGSNEQFF,TGTGCCAGCAGCAGTACTAGCGGGAGTAATGAGCAGTTCTTC
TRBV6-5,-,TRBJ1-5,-,CASSYGRGEHQPQHF,TGTGCCAGCAGTTACGGCAGGGGCGAGCATCAGCCCCAGCATTTT
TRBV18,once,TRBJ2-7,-,CASSPRTNSYEQYF,TGTGCCAGCTCACCTCGGACTAATTCGTACGAGCAGTACTTC